This record concerns one T cell receptor (beta chain) sequence. This clonotype was seen only a few times. Its antigen remains unidentified. An end of the junction does not agree with germline; a read error may underlie this. These data belong to a study of tumor and adjacent non-tumor tissue in lung cancer (dated by TCRdb to 2016 to 2018). About the full investigation: Patients with adenocarcinoma (approximately 11), squamous cell carcinoma (2) and small cell lung cancer (1) were included in the cohort. The approximately 15 enrolled patients, of whom about 10 were men and 5 were women, were aged about 30 to 85 years and were diagnosed with TNM stage I to III disease. Sequencing produced 130,000,000 or so productive TCRbeta reads in total, an average of around 4.2 million reads per sample. The study compared bulk TCRbeta repertoires from lung tumor tissue and matched distant non-tumor lung tissue of about 14 lung cancer patients. For each patient, one tumor sample and one normal lung sample were taken, giving approximately 30 paired specimens that underwent TCRbeta CDR3 sequencing. The research as a whole found: Only approximately 16 patients were included in the cohort, and the need for larger samples and more detailed clinical data was noted by the authors. Peripheral blood was not sequenced, so blood TCRbeta repertoires in these lung cancer patients were not examined. Significantly higher TCR diversity was found in younger patients, and higher tumor TCR diversity was associated with shorter overall and disease-free survival. The methods do not name the sequencing platform or mention unique molecular identifiers. In normal lung, the top 100 clones accounted for a significantly larger cumulative share of the repertoire than in tumor tissue. Tumor tissue showed significantly higher TCR diversity (inverse Simpson) than normal lung tissue, at about 400 vs 150 (P = 0.0075, Mann-Whitney U test).

Libraries were prepared through multiplex PCR. Reads for this sample came from an Illumina HiSeq 2500. TCRbeta libraries were constructed through three rounds of nested PCR with primers (Table S4) according to protocols modified from ARM-PCR. Before sequencing, PCR products of 200-500 bp were cut from the gel and purified using the QIAquick gel extraction kit. The paper's processing steps were these. Reads were cleaned with Trimmomatic, merged with FLASH into complete CDR3 sequences, and assigned to V(D)J germline segments with MiTCR. Clonal diversity was calculated as the inverse Simpson's index using VDJtools. A read counted as productive if the sequence was in-frame and lacked a premature stop codon. TCRdb handled the public reads itself, with Q25 trimming in fastp and clone calling in MiXCR, and kept productive beta chains. When rows share a CDR3 protein, they turn into one entry using the most common DNA and genes. In this record, the V and J calls reflect TCRdb's handling and not the investigators' own analysis. The sample contains around 70,000 distinct CDR3 sequences, more than 70% of them found a single time. Of the sample, roughly 30% is held by the ten largest clones.

The CDR3 covers 13 residues, taking in both the cysteine and the phenylalanine. Just CDR3 DNA is preserved here, 39 bases in frame from base 1. From the germline V gene, CDR1 is MNHEY and CDR2 is SVGAGI. Bulk unsorted tissue served as the source for RNA extraction, and RNA quality was assessed using a NanoDrop ND-1000 and an Agilent 2100. All donors had newly diagnosed lung cancer, had not received prior chemotherapy, and were admitted for thoracic surgery in China between August and November 2014. Anyone who had undergone radiotherapy or chemotherapy before, or who had another cancer at the same time, was left out of the study. Pieces of surgical tissue measuring 1-2 cm3 were kept in RNAlater solution and held at -80 degrees C until needed.

This receptor chain uses TRBV6-5 and TRBJ2-2; TRBD2 is a possible D gene, resting on 6 matching bases. This clonotype originated in a man in his fifties or sixties with non-small cell lung cancer. The sequenced sample was lung tumor tissue. The CDR3 region: CVSSYKAGGDLFF. The bases read TGTGTCAGCAGTTATAAGGCAGGCGGGGACTTGTTTTTT.